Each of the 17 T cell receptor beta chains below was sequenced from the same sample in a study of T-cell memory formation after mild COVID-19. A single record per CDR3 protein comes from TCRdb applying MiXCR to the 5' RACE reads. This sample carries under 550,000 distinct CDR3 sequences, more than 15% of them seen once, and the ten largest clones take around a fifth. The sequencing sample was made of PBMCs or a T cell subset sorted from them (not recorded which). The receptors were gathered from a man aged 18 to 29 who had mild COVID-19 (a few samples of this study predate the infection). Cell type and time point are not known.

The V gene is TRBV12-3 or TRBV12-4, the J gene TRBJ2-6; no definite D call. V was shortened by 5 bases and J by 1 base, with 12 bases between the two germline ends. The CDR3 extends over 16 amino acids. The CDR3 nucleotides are TGTGCCAGCAGTCAAGTGGTAGGTTCTGGGGCCAACGTCCTGACTTTC. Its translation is CASSQVVGSGANVLTF.

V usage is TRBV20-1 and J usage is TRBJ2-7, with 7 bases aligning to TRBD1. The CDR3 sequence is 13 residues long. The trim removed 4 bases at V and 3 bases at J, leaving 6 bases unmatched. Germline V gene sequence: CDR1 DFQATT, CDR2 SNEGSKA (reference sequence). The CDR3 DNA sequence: TGCAGTGCTAACCGACAGGGTAACTACGAGCAGTACTTC. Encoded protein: CSANRQGNYEQYF.

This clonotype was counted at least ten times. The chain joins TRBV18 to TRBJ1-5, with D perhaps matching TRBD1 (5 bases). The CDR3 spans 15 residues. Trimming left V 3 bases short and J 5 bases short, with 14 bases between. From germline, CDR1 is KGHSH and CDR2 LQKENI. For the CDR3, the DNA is TGTGCCAGCTCACCGGGGGGGGGTGCCGATCAGCCCCAGCATTTT. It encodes CASSPGGGADQPQHF.

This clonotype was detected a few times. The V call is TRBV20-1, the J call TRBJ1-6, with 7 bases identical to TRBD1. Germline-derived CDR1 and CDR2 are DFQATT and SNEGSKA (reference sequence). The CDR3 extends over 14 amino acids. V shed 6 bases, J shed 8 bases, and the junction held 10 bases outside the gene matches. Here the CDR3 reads CSAPRGTVDSPLHF. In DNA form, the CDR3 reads TGCAGTGCCCCTCGGGGGACAGTCGATTCACCCCTCCACTTT.

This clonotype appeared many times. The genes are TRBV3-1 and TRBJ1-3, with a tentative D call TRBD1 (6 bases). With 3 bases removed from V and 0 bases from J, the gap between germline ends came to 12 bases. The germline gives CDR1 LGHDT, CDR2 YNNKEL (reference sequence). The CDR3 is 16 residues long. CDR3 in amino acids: CASSQTGLISGNTIYF. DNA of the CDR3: TGTGCCAGCAGCCAGACAGGACTTATCTCTGGAAACACCATATATTTT.

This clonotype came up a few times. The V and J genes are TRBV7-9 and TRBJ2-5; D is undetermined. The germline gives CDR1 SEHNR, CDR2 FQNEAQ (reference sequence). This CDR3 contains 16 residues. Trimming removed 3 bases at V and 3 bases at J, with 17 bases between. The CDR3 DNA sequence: TGTGCCAGCAGCTTTACTATTGGTCGCGGAGAAGAGACCCAGTACTTC. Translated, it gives CASSFTIGRGEETQYF. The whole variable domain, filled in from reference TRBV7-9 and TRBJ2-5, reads DTGVSQNPRHKITKRGQNVTFRCDPISEHNRLYWYRQTLGQGPEFLTYFQNEAQLEKSRLLSDRFSAERPKGSFSTLEIQRTEQGDSAMYLCASSFTIGRGEETQYFGPGTRLLVL.

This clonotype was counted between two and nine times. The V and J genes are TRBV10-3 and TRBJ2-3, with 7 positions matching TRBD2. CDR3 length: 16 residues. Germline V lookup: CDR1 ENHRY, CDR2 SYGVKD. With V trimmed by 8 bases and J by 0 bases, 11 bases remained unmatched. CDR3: CAISPAGVRSTDTQYF. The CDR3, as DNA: TGTGCCATCTCCCCGGCGGGGGTCAGAAGCACAGATACGCAGTATTTT.

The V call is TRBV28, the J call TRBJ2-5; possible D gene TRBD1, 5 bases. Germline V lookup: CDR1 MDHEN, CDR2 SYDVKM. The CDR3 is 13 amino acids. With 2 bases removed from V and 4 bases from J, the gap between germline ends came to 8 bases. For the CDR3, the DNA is TGTGCCAGCAGTTTAGGGGCCCCAGAGACCCAGTACTTC. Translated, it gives CASSLGAPETQYF.

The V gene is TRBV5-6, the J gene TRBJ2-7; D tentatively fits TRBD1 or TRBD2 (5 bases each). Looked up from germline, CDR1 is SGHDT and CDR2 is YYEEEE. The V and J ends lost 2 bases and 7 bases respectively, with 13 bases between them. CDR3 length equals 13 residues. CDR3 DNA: TGTGCCAGCAGCTTTCGGGGACGGAGAGAGCAGTACGTC. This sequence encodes CASSFRGRREQYV.

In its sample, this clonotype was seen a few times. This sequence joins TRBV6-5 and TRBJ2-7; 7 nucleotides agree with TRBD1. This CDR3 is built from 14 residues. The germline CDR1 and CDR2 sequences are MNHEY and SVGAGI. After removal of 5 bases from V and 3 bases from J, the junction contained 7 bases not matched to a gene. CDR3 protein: CASSRGQLFYEQYF. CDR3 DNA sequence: TGTGCCAGCAGTAGGGGACAGTTATTCTACGAGCAGTACTTC.

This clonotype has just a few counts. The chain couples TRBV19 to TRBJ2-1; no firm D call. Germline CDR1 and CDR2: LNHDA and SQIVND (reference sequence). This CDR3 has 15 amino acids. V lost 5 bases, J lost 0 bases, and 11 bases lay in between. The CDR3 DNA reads TGTGCCAGTAGTGAGAGACTGAGCTCCTACAATGAGCAGTTCTTC. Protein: CASSERLSSYNEQFF.

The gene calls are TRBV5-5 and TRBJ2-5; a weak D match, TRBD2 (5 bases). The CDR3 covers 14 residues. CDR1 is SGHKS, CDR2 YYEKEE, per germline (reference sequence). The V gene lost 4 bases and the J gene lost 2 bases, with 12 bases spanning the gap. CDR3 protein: CASSHVGRQETQYF. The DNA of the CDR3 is TGTGCCAGCAGCCACGTAGGGAGACAAGAGACCCAGTACTTC.

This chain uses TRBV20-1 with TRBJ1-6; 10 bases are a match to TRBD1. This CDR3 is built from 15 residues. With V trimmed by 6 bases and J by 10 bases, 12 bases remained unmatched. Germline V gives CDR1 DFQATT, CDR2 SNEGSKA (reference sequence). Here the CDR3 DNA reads TGCAGTGCCAACCCCCGGGACAGGGGACGCTCACCCCTCCACTTT. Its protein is CSANPRDRGRSPLHF.

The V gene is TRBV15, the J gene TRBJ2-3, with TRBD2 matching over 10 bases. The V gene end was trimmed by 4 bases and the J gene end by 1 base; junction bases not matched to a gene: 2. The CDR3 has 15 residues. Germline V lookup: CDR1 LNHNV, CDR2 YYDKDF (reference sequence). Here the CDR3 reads CATSTGLAGTDTQYF. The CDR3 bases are TGTGCCACCAGCACTGGACTAGCGGGCACAGATACGCAGTATTTT.

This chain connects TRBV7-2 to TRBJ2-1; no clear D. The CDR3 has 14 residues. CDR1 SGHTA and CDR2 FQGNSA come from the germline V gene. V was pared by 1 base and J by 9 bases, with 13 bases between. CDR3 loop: CASSLDSRASEQFF. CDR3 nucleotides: TGTGCCAGCAGCTTAGATTCTAGGGCTTCTGAGCAGTTCTTC.

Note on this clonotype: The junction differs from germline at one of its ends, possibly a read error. The CDR3 sequence: CSAEQGEVGYTF. CDR3 bases: TGCAGCGCTGAACAGGGGGAAGTTGGCTACACCTTC. V and J are TRBV29-1 and TRBJ1-2, with 8 bases that match TRBD1. Per germline, CDR1 SQVTM and CDR2 ANQGSEA. The CDR3 spans 12 residues.

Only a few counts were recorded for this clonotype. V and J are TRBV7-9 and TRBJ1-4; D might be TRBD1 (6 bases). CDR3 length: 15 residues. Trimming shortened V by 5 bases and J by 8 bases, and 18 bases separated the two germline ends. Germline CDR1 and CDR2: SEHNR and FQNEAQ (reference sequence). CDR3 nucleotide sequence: TGTGCCAGCAGCCGCCCAGCAGGGGAGGTGGAAAAACTGTTTTTT. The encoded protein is CASSRPAGEVEKLFF.